The clone carrying this T cell receptor beta chain came up once. The data derive from a study of blood T cells in healthy people across ages. From germline, CDR1 is MDHEN and CDR2 SYDVKM. The CDR3 is 13 residues long. A second about 7 to 11 cycle PCR used barcoded and J-beta primers. TCRdb independently ran MiXCR on the 5' RACE reads; one entry per CDR3 protein. The sample comprises roughly 550,000 distinct CDR3 sequences, approximately 25% of which are singletons, and 8.5% to 9.5% rests with the top ten. The same data also contributed to another study, on T cells of mothers and their children.

The chain links TRBV28 to TRBJ2-5; no clear D gene. The DNA matches TRBJ2-1 better at its end, which makes the J call doubtful. Sequenced: blood. The sequence was obtained from a boy between 5 and 17 years old in good health. The CDR3 nucleotides read TGTGCCAGCAGAGTCGGGTCGACAAATGAGCAGTTCTTC. This encodes CASRVGSTNEQFF.